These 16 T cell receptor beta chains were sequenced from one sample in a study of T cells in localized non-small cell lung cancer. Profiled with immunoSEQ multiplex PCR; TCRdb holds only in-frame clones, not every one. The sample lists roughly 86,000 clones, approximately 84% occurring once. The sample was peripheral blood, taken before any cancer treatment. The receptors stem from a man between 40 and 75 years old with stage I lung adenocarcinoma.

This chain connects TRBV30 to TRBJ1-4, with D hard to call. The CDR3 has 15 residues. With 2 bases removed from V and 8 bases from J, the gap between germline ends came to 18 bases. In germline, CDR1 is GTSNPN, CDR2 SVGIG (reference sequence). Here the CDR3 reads CAWSRNPGAREKLFF. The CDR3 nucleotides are TGTGCCTGGAGTAGGAACCCGGGAGCGAGAGAAAAACTGTTTTTT.

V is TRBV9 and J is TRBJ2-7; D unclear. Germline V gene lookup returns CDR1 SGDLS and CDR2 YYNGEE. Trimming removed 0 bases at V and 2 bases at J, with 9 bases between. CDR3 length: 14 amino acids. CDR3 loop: CASSVEPTPYEQYF. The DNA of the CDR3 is TGTGCCAGCAGCGTAGAACCGACCCCCTACGAGCAGTACTTC. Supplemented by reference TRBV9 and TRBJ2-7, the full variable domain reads DSGVTQTPKHLITATGQRVTLRCSPRSGDLSVYWYQQSLDQGLQFLIQYYNGEERAKGNILERFSAQQFPDLHSELNLSSLELGDSALYFCASSVEPTPYEQYFGPGTRLTVT.

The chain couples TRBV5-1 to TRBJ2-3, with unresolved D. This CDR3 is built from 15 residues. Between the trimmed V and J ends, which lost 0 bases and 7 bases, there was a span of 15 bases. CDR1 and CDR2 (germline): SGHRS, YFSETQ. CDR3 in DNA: TGCGCCAGCAGCTTGGACAGTCCAGCAGCAAATACGCAGTATTTT. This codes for CASSLDSPAANTQYF.

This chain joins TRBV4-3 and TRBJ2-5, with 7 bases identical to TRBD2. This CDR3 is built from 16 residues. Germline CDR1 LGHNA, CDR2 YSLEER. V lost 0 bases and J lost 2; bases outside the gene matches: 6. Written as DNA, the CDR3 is TGCGCCAGCAGCCAAGATCGAGCGGGGCCGCAAGAGACCCAGTACTTC. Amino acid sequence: CASSQDRAGPQETQYF.

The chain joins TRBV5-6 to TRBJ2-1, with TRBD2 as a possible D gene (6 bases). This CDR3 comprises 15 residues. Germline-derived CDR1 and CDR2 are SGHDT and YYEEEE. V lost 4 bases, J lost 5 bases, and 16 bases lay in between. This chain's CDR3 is CASSRDGGVHNEQFF. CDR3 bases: TGTGCCAGCAGCCGGGACGGGGGAGTTCACAATGAGCAGTTCTTC.

CDR3 amino acids: CASSLGGNRGSYTF. Written as DNA, the CDR3 is TGTGCCAGCAGCTTAGGAGGTAACAGGGGTAGCTACACCTTC. The chain uses TRBV7-9 and TRBJ1-2; 7 bases map to TRBD1. The CDR3 has 14 amino acids. After removal of 1 base from V and 9 bases from J, the junction contained 8 bases not matched to a gene. Germline lookup yields CDR1 SEHNR and CDR2 FQNEAQ (reference sequence).

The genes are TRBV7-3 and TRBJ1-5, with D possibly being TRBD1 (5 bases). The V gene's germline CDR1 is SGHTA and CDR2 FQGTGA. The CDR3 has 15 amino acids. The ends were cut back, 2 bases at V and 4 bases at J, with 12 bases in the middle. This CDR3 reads CASSLRGGRNQPQHF. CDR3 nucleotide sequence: TGTGCCAGCAGCTTACGTGGGGGAAGGAATCAGCCCCAGCATTTT.

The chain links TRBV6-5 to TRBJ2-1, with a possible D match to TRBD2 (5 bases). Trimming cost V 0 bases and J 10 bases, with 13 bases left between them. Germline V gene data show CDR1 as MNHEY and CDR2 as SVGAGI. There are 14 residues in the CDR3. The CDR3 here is CASSYSGIGGEQFF. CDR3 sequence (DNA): TGTGCCAGCAGTTACTCTGGGATTGGCGGGGAGCAGTTCTTC.

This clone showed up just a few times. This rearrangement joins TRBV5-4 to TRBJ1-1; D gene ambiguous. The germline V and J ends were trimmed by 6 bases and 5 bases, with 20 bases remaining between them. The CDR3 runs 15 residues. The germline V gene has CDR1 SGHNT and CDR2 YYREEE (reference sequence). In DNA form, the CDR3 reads TGTGCCAGCAACCTGGACCCCCTCCGGAGAACTGAAGCTTTCTTT. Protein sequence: CASNLDPLRRTEAFF.

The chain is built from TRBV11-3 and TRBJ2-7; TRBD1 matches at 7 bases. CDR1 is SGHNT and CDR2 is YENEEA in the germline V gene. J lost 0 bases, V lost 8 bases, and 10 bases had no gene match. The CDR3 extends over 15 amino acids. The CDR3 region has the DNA TGTGCCAGCTCCGGAGAGACAGGGAACTCCTACGAGCAGTACTTC. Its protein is CASSGETGNSYEQYF.

The CDR3 DNA reads TGTGCCAGCAGCCGGGACAAAACCTACGAGCAGTACTTC. This encodes CASSRDKTYEQYF. The J gene is TRBJ2-7, the V gene TRBV6-5; a weak D match, TRBD1 (6 bases). The CDR3 sequence is 13 residues long. CDR1 MNHEY and CDR2 SVGAGI come from the germline V gene. V gave up 6 bases and J gave up 2 bases, with 11 bases separating them.

The CDR3 reads CASSLASGELFF. CDR3 nucleotide sequence: TGTGCCAGCAGCCTAGCGAGCGGGGAGCTGTTTTTT. V gene TRBV27 combines with J gene TRBJ2-2, with D maybe TRBD2 (6 bases). V was pared by 6 bases and J by 7 bases, with 9 bases between. CDR1 is MNHEY, CDR2 SMNVEV, per germline (reference sequence). This CDR3 is 12 amino acids long.

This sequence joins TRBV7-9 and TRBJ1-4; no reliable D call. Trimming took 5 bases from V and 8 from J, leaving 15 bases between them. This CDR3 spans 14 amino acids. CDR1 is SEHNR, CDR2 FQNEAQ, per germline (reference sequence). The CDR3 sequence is CASSGGLLGEKLFF. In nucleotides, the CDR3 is TGTGCCAGCAGCGGTGGACTCTTAGGGGAAAAACTGTTTTTT.

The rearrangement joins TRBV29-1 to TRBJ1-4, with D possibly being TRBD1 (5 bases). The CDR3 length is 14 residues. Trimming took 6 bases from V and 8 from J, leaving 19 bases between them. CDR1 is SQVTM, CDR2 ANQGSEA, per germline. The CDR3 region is CSVKARGVGEKLFF. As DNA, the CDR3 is TGCAGCGTAAAGGCCCGAGGGGTGGGAGAAAAACTGTTTTTT. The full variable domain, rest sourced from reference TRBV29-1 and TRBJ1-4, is SAVISQKPSRDICQRGTSLTIQCQVDSQVTMMFWYRQQPGQSLTLIATANQGSEATYESGFVIDKFPISRPNLTFSTLTVSNMSPEDSSIYLCSVKARGVGEKLFFGSGTQLSVL.

This CDR3 reads CASSQSRGLAEAFF. The CDR3 DNA follows: TGCGCCAGCAGTCAATCAAGGGGGTTGGCTGAAGCTTTCTTT. The gene calls are TRBV23-1 and TRBJ1-1; TRBD1 might be the D (6 bases). TRBV23-1 is reported as an ORF; its role is uncertain. This CDR3 contains 14 residues. V was pared by 0 bases and J by 6 bases, with 11 bases between.

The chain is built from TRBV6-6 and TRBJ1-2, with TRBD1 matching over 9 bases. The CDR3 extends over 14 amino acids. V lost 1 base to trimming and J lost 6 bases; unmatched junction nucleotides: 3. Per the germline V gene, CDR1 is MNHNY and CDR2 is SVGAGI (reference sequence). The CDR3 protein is CASSYYGTGHGYTF. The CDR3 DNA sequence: TGTGCCAGCAGTTACTATGGGACAGGGCATGGCTACACCTTC.